Below are 8 T cell receptor beta chains sequenced from a single sample in a study of graft-versus-host responses after intestinal transplantation. These receptors' targets are unknown. Using immunoSEQ multiplex PCR, the repertoire was profiled, and TCRdb retains in-frame clones only, with some absent. This table has tens of thousands of clones, roughly 90% appearing once. Sequenced material: unstimulated CD4+ T cells sorted from spleen or lymph node cells, taken before intestinal transplant. The receptor source for this set is a human donor who received an intestinal transplant.

This clone has a single count. The rearrangement joins TRBV19 to TRBJ1-2; D perhaps matches TRBD1 (6 bases). The CDR3 consists of 15 residues. Germline-derived CDR1 and CDR2 are LNHDA and SQIVND (reference sequence). The ends were cut back, 7 bases at V and 6 bases at J, with 21 bases in the middle. CDR3 protein: CASTTRAGQGNGYTF. CDR3 coding DNA: TGTGCCAGTACAACCCGTGCCGGGCAGGGGAATGGCTACACCTTC.

The J gene is TRBJ2-7, the V gene TRBV7-6; 7 nucleotides align to TRBD2. Unmatched junction bases numbered 11, after V lost 6 bases and J lost 3 bases. Germline V CDR1 and CDR2: SGHVS, FNYEAQ. The CDR3 contains 15 residues. CDR3 bases: TGTGCCAGCAGTCGAACAGGACTAGGGATCTACGAGCAGTACTTC. Protein sequence: CASSRTGLGIYEQYF. Combining the CDR3 with reference TRBV7-6 and TRBJ2-7 gives the whole variable domain GAGVSQSPRYKVTKRGQDVALRCDPISGHVSLYWYRQALGQGPEFLTYFNYEAQQDKSGLPNDRFSAERPEGSISTLTIQRTEQRDSAMYRCASSRTGLGIYEQYFGPGTRLTVT.

This rearrangement joins TRBV5-1 to TRBJ2-3, with D perhaps matching TRBD2 (6 bases). V shed 4 bases and J shed 5 bases, with 14 bases lying between them. Germline lookup yields CDR1 SGHRS and CDR2 YFSETQ. There are 14 residues in the CDR3. This CDR3 reads CASSLFLGGDTQYF. CDR3 DNA sequence: TGCGCCAGCAGCCTCTTCCTCGGGGGAGATACGCAGTATTTT.

The CDR3 coding sequence is TGTGCCAGCACCCGGGATCCCGACCTTCTCGAGCAGTACTTC. Encoded protein: CASTRDPDLLEQYF. The V call is TRBV7-9, the J call TRBJ2-7; perhaps TRBD2 as D (5 bases). This CDR3 has 14 residues. V gave up 7 bases and J gave up 6 bases, with 19 bases separating them. Germline V gene sequence: CDR1 SEHNR, CDR2 FQNEAQ (reference sequence).

The chain is built from TRBV5-8 and TRBJ1-5; possibly TRBD1 for D (6 bases). CDR1 SGHTS and CDR2 YDEGEE come from the germline V gene. V lost 4 bases, J lost 5 bases, and 10 bases lay in between. This CDR3 region has 13 residues. CDR3 DNA sequence: TGTGCCAGCAGCAGCGGGGGCGATCAGCCCCAGCATTTT. Amino acid sequence: CASSSGGDQPQHF.

This chain uses TRBV2 with TRBJ1-6, with TRBD1 matching over 8 bases. The CDR3 length is 15 residues. Germline V CDR1 and CDR2: SNHLY, FYNNEI. J lost 10 bases, V lost 6 bases, and 11 bases had no gene match. The CDR3 bases are TGTGCCAGCAGCGACCCAGGGGGCGGAGGGTCACCCCTCCACTTT. This translates into CASSDPGGGGSPLHF.

The chain joins TRBV5-1 to TRBJ2-5; D perhaps matches TRBD2 (5 bases). Deletions cut 3 bases from V and 3 bases from J, with 12 bases between. Germline V gives CDR1 SGHRS, CDR2 YFSETQ. CDR3 length: 14 residues. CDR3 sequence (DNA): TGCGCCAGCAGCTCCCCGGGTAGCGAAGAGACCCAGTACTTC. Its translation is CASSSPGSEETQYF.

This chain connects TRBV27 to TRBJ1-2, with TRBD1 matching over 8 bases. The germline V gene has CDR1 MNHEY and CDR2 SMNVEV (reference sequence). This CDR3 has 14 residues. J gave up 6 bases and V 3 bases, and 6 bases lay outside the gene matches. The DNA of the CDR3 is TGTGCCAGCAGTTTCCTCGGACAGGGCGATGGCTACACCTTC. Residues: CASSFLGQGDGYTF.